This T cell receptor beta chain emerged from a study of metastatic and nonmetastatic thyroid tumors. Study at large: Where malignant and benign thyroid patients were concerned, repertoires were compared across blood and tumor or nodule tissue.

Not a single patient had been given any form of treatment at any point before undergoing thyroid surgery. In the authors' workflow: Between-group CDR3 differences, defined by clinicopathological status, yielded a distant-metastasis classifier for papillary thyroid cancer. TCRdb re-called clones via MiXCR from the PCR reads. TCRdb, not the original authors, processed these V and J calls. The sample carries about 93,000 clones, roughly 13% recorded once. On this clone itself: The antigen remains unidentified.

V gave up 5 bases and J gave up 5 bases, with 11 bases separating them. Germline V lookup: CDR1 MDHEN, CDR2 SYDVKM. The CDR3 covers 13 residues. Overall study findings and caveats: Reportedly, malignant thyroid tumors had significantly higher TCR beta diversity than benign nodules, in blood and tumor.

The specimen was blood. The sequence derives from a female donor with papillary thyroid cancer or a benign thyroid nodule (not recorded which). Some clones in this sample may be carry-over from other donors' samples. V is TRBV28 and J is TRBJ2-3; D ambiguous. The CDR3 sequence: CASSPSLRDTQYF. The CDR3 DNA reads as TGTGCCAGCAGTCCTTCCCTTCGAGATACGCAGTATTTT.